This TCR beta chain was captured by sequencing in a study of T cell clonality in common variable immunodeficiency. Equal genomic DNA amounts from CVID and control samples were sequenced. The data were produced by immunoSEQ multiplex PCR, yet TCRdb's version contains in-frame clones alone and is incomplete. The sample was found to contain approximately 44,000 clones, and every one recurs. This clone showed up many times. Its matching antigen is unknown. The observed sequence ends 3 residues before the CDR3 terminus, with the missing tail filled in from the germline J gene. In germline, CDR1 is SGHNT, CDR2 YENEEA. The CDR3 runs to 14 residues. V lost 3 bases and J 4 bases, leaving 11 bases between the germline ends. Caucasian heritage predominated among both patients and controls. The study's findings and limits: In common variable immunodeficiency, TCR beta chains reportedly carried fewer deletions and N-nucleotide insertions. TCRbeta clonality was increased in CVID versus healthy controls.

The specimen sequenced was peripheral blood mononuclear cells. V gene TRBV11-3 combines with J gene TRBJ2-3; a possible D gene is TRBD1 (5 bases). The TCR comes from a person between 18 and 75 years old in good health. The CDR3 is CASSLSGIADTQYF. The DNA read from the CDR3 is TGTGCCAGCAGCTTGTCAGGGATCGCAGATACG.